Described below is a single TCR beta chain sequence and its context. Sequencing used immunoSEQ multiplex PCR; TCRdb keeps in-frame clones, though not all of them. The sample lists 250,000 to 350,000 clones, around 90% occurring once. The Seattle patients joined while their infection was active and were tracked longitudinally afterward. This entry comes from a study of blood T cell repertoires in COVID-19. With V trimmed by 2 bases and J by 5 bases, 7 bases remained unmatched. The CDR3 totals 15 residues. The V gene's germline CDR1 is SEHNR and CDR2 FQNEAQ (reference sequence). The sequence was obtained from a woman between 45 and 60 years old with COVID-19, enrolled during active disease. Sequences were obtained from peripheral blood. The chain has TRBV7-9 and TRBJ2-7, with 9 bases matching TRBD1. CDR3 region: CASSLSGTGIDEQYF. In nucleotides, the CDR3 is TGTGCCAGCAGCTTAAGTGGGACAGGGATCGACGAGCAGTACTTC.